The source of this T cell receptor (beta chain) is a study of identical twins (dated by TCRdb to between 2015 and 2016). Regarding the complete study: To test whether fetal clonotypes persist, this study deep-sequenced TCR alpha and beta repertoires from monozygotic twins, from unrelated adults of various ages, and from cord blood. Replicate twin experiments were performed at different times using different library preparation protocols to rule out contamination.

In regard to this clonotype: No antigen is known for it. The sample holds no much larger clone one base away, and base qualities are not on file.

The paper's findings and limits, for the study overall: Zero-insertion analyses could be partly confounded by invariant T cells such as MAIT and iNKT, though diverse VJ usage argued against such confounding for most clonotypes. In monozygotic twins, out-of-frame TCR alpha sharing was systematically underestimated by recombination models, although the models agreed with sharing between unrelated individuals. Excess twin sharing in beta out-of-frame sequences was weaker because fewer shared sequences lowered the signal-to-noise ratio. Conclusions relied on cross-sectional statistical analysis, since the same donors could not be followed over many years. Compared with coincidental sharing between unrelated individuals, an excess of low generation-probability sequences was observed among out-of-frame TCR alpha sequences shared between twins. Fewer insertions were carried by abundant cord blood beta clonotypes; a weaker similar trend was observed in young adult naive repertoires, while no such trend was observed in memory repertoires.

Only healthy Caucasian donors were included. Three pairs of female monozygotic twins, all aged 18 to 29 years, were included in the twin cohort. RNA for TCR libraries was isolated from peripheral blood mononuclear cells. Library method: 5' RACE. Sequencing was carried out with an Illumina HiSeq 2000. A universal primer binding site was introduced by template switching, and a unique molecular identifier was present in the final cDNA, enabling accurate counting of TCR cDNA molecules. First-strand cDNA for TCR alpha and beta chains was synthesized from specific primers in the conserved constant-segment region. To control for contamination, each cDNA library was double barcoded with a SMART-Mk sample barcode plus Illumina barcodes. Two successive PCR steps introduced TruSeq adapter sequences along with Illumina sample barcodes. The TCR alpha and beta cDNA libraries were sequenced on the Illumina HiSeq platform using custom primers. In the authors' own workflow: MiGEC processed the raw reads to extract unique molecular identifiers, while MiXCR was used to determine the CDR3 positions. Recombination models were inferred per individual with the repgenHMM and IGoR tools using an EM algorithm. Shared clonotype analysis was performed with the tcR package in R, normalizing sharing by the product of cloneset sizes. To study raw recombination free of thymic and clonal selection effects, out-of-frame nonproductive sequences were analyzed. TCRdb applied fastp at Q25 and MiXCR to the public reads, then kept only in-frame beta chains. Each entry merges the rows of one CDR3 protein and shows their most common DNA and genes. The V and J calls reflect TCRdb's pipeline rather than the authors' work. This sample lists some 900,000 distinct CDR3 sequences; around an eighth were detected once. The top ten clonotypes cover around 1.6% of the sample.

Looking up the germline V gene yields CDR1 MGHDK and CDR2 SYGVNS. The CDR3 runs 16 amino acids, cysteine and phenylalanine included. The retained sequence is limited to the CDR3, 48 bases, with the frame set at the first base. V is cut back by 6 bases and J by 0 bases, with 7 bases in the junction unmatched. In addition, the sample was reused for a study of yellow fever vaccine responses in identical twins. As the second paper documents: The authors reported that the T cell response to vaccination in identical twins appeared partly convergent and partly personalized. Focusing on identical twins, the study followed the T cell clones that responded to the vaccine, and did so with precision.

The rearranged chain carries TRBV25-1 and TRBJ2-2; TRBD1 fits 7 bases in the junction. Sequenced sample: PBMCs. The receptor was derived from a woman aged 18-29 years in good health. In nucleotide form, the sequence is TGTGCCAGCAGCGGACTGCAGGGGGCGAACACCGGGGAGCTGTTTTTT. This gives the protein CASSGLQGANTGELFF.